Each of the 23 T cell receptor beta chains below was sequenced from the same sample in a study of shared clonotypes between healthy human individuals. The protocol was immunoSEQ multiplex PCR, while the TCRdb copy is restricted to in-frame clones and leaves out a portion. Among approximately 100,000 clones, around 65% were seen once, and the ten largest hold roughly 23%. The source material was memory CD8+ T cells sorted from blood. Subset given: CD45RO+ cells pooled with CCR7-negative TemRA cells. These receptors originate from a woman aged 25 to 39 in good health.

This clone was recorded at least ten times. The chain employs TRBV15 and TRBJ2-3; 8 nucleotides line up with TRBD2. CDR1 and CDR2 (germline): LNHNV, YYDKDF (reference sequence). The CDR3 has 15 residues. With 0 bases clipped from V and 4 bases from J, the junction kept 3 bases outside the gene matches. DNA of the CDR3: TGTGCCACCAGCAGAGATAGCGGGGCCCCAGATACGCAGTATTTT. It translates to CATSRDSGAPDTQYF.

J is TRBJ2-7 and V is TRBV28; D possibly corresponds to TRBD1 (6 bases). The V gene lost 6 bases and the J gene lost 5 bases, with 17 bases spanning the gap. The CDR3 is 14 residues long. Germline V gene data show CDR1 as MDHEN and CDR2 as SYDVKM. The CDR3 region is CASSLLSQGDEQYF. The CDR3 nucleotides are TGTGCCAGCAGCCTACTTTCACAGGGAGACGAGCAGTACTTC.

In its sample, this clone was seen a few times. This chain connects TRBV6-1 to TRBJ2-1; 8 nucleotides match TRBD2. There are 15 residues in the CDR3. Germline trimming cut 4 bases from V and 4 bases from J; bases unmatched to any gene: 6. CDR1 and CDR2 from the germline V gene are MNHNS and SASEGT. The CDR3 DNA reads as TGTGCCAGCAGTGGCTCACTAGCGGATTACAATGAGCAGTTCTTC. Translated, it gives CASSGSLADYNEQFF.

The chain carries TRBV11-2 and TRBJ1-3; D is unresolved. The V end was cut by 5 bases, the J end by 4 bases, with 12 bases between. The CDR3 has 14 amino acids. Per the germline V gene, CDR1 is SGHAT and CDR2 is FQNNGV. Written as DNA, the CDR3 is TGTGCCAGCAGCGGTCAGGTGGGAGGAAACACCATATATTTT. Amino acids: CASSGQVGGNTIYF.

The DNA for the CDR3 is TGTGCCTCCTCTGCGACAGGGCCTAATGAAAAACTGTTTTTT. Its protein product is CASSATGPNEKLFF. The chain has TRBV28 and TRBJ1-4, with 7 bases lining up with TRBD1. The V segment lost 11 bases and the J segment 3 bases; nucleotides outside the gene matches: 9. From germline, CDR1 is MDHEN and CDR2 SYDVKM. This CDR3 spans 14 amino acids.

This chain connects TRBV2 to TRBJ2-7; no definite D call. CDR3 length: 17 amino acids. Trimming took off 6 bases at V and 0 bases at J, with 21 bases between the two ends. In germline, CDR1 is SNHLY, CDR2 FYNNEI. Here the CDR3 DNA reads TGTGCCAGCAGGGTTTACGGAAAGGACCCGCTCTCCTACGAGCAGTACTTC. Protein sequence: CASRVYGKDPLSYEQYF.

The rearrangement joins TRBV21-1 to TRBJ1-4. TRBV21-1 is annotated as a pseudogene. The CDR3 is made up of 14 amino acids. CDR3 DNA: TGTGCCAGCAGCATGGGGGGAGCGGACGAAAAACTGTTTTTT. Translated, it gives CASSMGGADEKLFF.

The chain combines TRBV5-1 with TRBJ2-1, with TRBD2 identical over 11 bases. The CDR3 covers 14 residues. Germline CDR1 reads SGHRS; CDR2 reads YFSETQ. Trimming removed 7 bases from V and 9 bases from J; junction bases left unmatched: 9. CDR3 in amino acids: CASGPGTSGIEQFF. The CDR3 nucleotides read TGCGCCAGCGGCCCCGGGACTAGCGGCATTGAGCAGTTCTTC.

This sequence joins TRBV28 and TRBJ1-2, with D perhaps matching TRBD1 (6 bases). Between the trimmed V and J ends, which lost 6 bases and 0 bases, there was a span of 20 bases. The CDR3 totals 17 residues. Germline CDR1 MDHEN, CDR2 SYDVKM. CDR3 coding DNA: TGTGCCAGCAGCCTGCTAAGAGGGGGAGAAGCTAACTATGGCTACACCTTC. Translated, it gives CASSLLRGGEANYGYTF.

This clone showed up just a few times. This rearrangement joins TRBV6-4 to TRBJ2-7; 9 bases are a match to TRBD2. J gave up 3 bases and V 6 bases, and 9 bases lay outside the gene matches. Germline V lookup: CDR1 MRHNA, CDR2 SNTAGT. The CDR3 is 15 residues long. The CDR3: CASSSRDSGSYEQYF. CDR3 DNA sequence: TGTGCCAGCAGCTCCAGAGATAGCGGGAGCTACGAGCAGTACTTC.

This sequence joins TRBV16 and TRBJ2-2; D possibly corresponds to TRBD1 (5 bases). The V end was cut by 4 bases, the J end by 6 bases, with 15 bases between. This CDR3 region has 15 residues. The germline gives CDR1 KGHSY, CDR2 FQNENV. CDR3 sequence reads: CASSRNLGDPGELFF. The CDR3 coding sequence is TGTGCCAGCAGCCGAAATTTAGGGGATCCCGGGGAGCTGTTTTTT.

This chain links TRBV5-1 with TRBJ2-7, with TRBD1 identical over 7 bases. V dropped 4 bases and J dropped 3; count of bases not matched to a gene: 4. The CDR3 is 13 amino acids. Germline lookup yields CDR1 SGHRS and CDR2 YFSETQ. The CDR3 DNA follows: TGCGCCAGCAGCGTGGACAGGTTCTACGAGCAGTACTTC. Translating it yields CASSVDRFYEQYF.

This clone was seen more than once but under ten times. V gene TRBV7-2 combines with J gene TRBJ2-1, with no clear D. The V gene lost 1 base and the J gene lost 0 bases, with 13 bases spanning the gap. Germline assignment: CDR1 SGHTA and CDR2 FQGNSA. The CDR3 runs to 17 residues. CDR3 residues: CASSLGLRISSYNEQFF. The CDR3 DNA reads as TGTGCCAGCAGCTTAGGTTTGCGGATAAGCTCCTACAATGAGCAGTTCTTC.

The chain has TRBV7-2 and TRBJ1-2; D possibly corresponds to TRBD1 (5 bases). Trimming took off 5 bases at V and 8 bases at J, with 18 bases between the two ends. This CDR3 has 14 residues. Germline CDR1 SGHTA, CDR2 FQGNSA. CDR3 in amino acids: CASSPQTGDGGYTF. The DNA of the CDR3 is TGTGCCAGCAGCCCCCAGACCGGGGACGGGGGCTACACCTTC.

The V and J genes are TRBV7-9 and TRBJ2-1, with a tentative D call TRBD2 (5 bases). Germline loops: CDR1 SEHNR, CDR2 FQNEAQ (reference sequence). V lost 5 bases, J lost 7 bases, and 15 bases lay in between. This CDR3 contains 14 residues. The CDR3 coding sequence is TGTGCCAGCAGCGCGGCCGCAGCGGTTAATGAGCAGTTCTTC. This translates into CASSAAAAVNEQFF.

The genes are TRBV13 and TRBJ2-3, with 10 bases lining up with TRBD1. Germline V CDR1 and CDR2: PRHDT, FYEKMQ (reference sequence). V lost 5 bases and J lost 5; bases outside the gene matches: 7. The CDR3 spans 15 residues. The CDR3 DNA sequence: TGTGCCAGCAGCGGGGGACAGGGGTTAGGAGATACGCAGTATTTT. It yields the protein CASSGGQGLGDTQYF.

This chain's CDR3 is CASGPGGITEAFF. CDR3 in DNA: TGTGCCAGCGGGCCAGGGGGCATCACTGAAGCTTTCTTT. The chain carries TRBV27 and TRBJ1-1, with 8 bases that match TRBD1. Trimming at V came to 8 bases and at J to 4 bases, leaving 6 bases not matched to a gene. This CDR3 has 13 amino acids. CDR1 is MNHEY, CDR2 SMNVEV, per germline (reference sequence).

The J gene is TRBJ1-2, the V gene TRBV9; the match to TRBD1 covers 8 bases. The germline gives CDR1 SGDLS, CDR2 YYNGEE. V dropped 2 bases and J dropped 9; count of bases not matched to a gene: 6. The CDR3 runs 13 residues. This CDR3 reads CASSVQGAPSYTF. The CDR3 DNA reads TGTGCCAGCAGCGTGCAGGGGGCGCCCAGCTACACCTTC.

The chain is built from TRBV7-3 and TRBJ2-3; 9 nucleotides match TRBD2. CDR1 and CDR2 from the germline V gene are SGHTA and FQGTGA. Germline trimming cut 0 bases from V and 3 bases from J; bases unmatched to any gene: 7. CDR3 length: 17 residues. The CDR3 DNA is TGTGCCAGCAGCTTAACCCCGCGGGAGGGCCTTACAGATACGCAGTATTTT. This codes for CASSLTPREGLTDTQYF.

The chain joins TRBV5-5 to TRBJ1-2; D possibly corresponds to TRBD1 (6 bases). Germline assignment: CDR1 SGHKS and CDR2 YYEKEE (reference sequence). V was clipped by 0 bases and J by 3 bases, with 15 bases between them. The length of the CDR3 is 16 residues. The CDR3 spells CASSLETGTMDYGYTF. CDR3 nucleotides: TGTGCCAGCAGCTTGGAGACAGGAACTATGGACTATGGCTACACCTTC.

The chain has TRBV6-5 and TRBJ1-5; D possibly corresponds to TRBD1 (6 bases). CDR3 length equals 14 residues. Germline-derived CDR1 and CDR2 are MNHEY and SVGAGI. Trimming pared 6 bases from V and 7 bases from J, leaving 16 bases between. The CDR3 spells CASSRSGQNQPQHF. As DNA, the CDR3 is TGTGCCAGCAGCCGGAGCGGACAGAACCAGCCCCAGCATTTT.

This rearrangement joins TRBV5-5 to TRBJ2-6; D not certain. The length of the CDR3 is 19 residues. V lost 0 bases, J lost 0 bases, and 16 bases lay in between. Germline CDR1 SGHKS, CDR2 YYEKEE (reference sequence). CDR3 sequence (DNA): TGTGCCAGCAGCTTGGAGGCAGCTCCCCACTACTCTGGGGCCAACGTCCTGACTTTC. It codes for CASSLEAAPHYSGANVLTF.

This clone was seen a single time. The rearrangement links TRBV5-1 to TRBJ1-2, with a weak D call TRBD1 (5 bases). The CDR3 is made up of 15 amino acids. Trimming removed 5 bases from V and 0 bases from J, with 14 bases in between. Per the germline V gene, CDR1 is SGHRS and CDR2 is YFSETQ. For the CDR3, the DNA is TGCGCCAGCAGTTTTCAAGGGGACCCTAACTATGGCTACACCTTC. Translated, it gives CASSFQGDPNYGYTF. Full variable domain (rest looked up from reference TRBV5-1 and TRBJ1-2): KAGVTQTPRYLIKTRGQQVTLSCSPISGHRSVSWYQQTPGQGLQFLFEYFSETQRNKGNFPGRFSGRQFSNSRSEMNVSTLELGDSALYLCASSFQGDPNYGYTFGSGTRLTVV.